A selection of T cell receptor beta chains follows, all from one sample in a study of naive CD8 T cells in extremely preterm neonates. Here immunoSEQ multiplex PCR was the method, and the copy in TCRdb shows in-frame clones only, minus some. The table includes roughly 4,000 clones, approximately 97% detected once. Specimen: naive CD8+ T cells from blood. These receptors all stem from a human donor in good health. Each CDR3 is given with its conserved first and last residue. D genes are given only for firm matches. Only some rows state a clone size, as once, few, many or a class for expanded clones.

v_gene	d_gene	abundance	j_gene	CDR3aa	CDR3nt
TRBV7-3	.	.	TRBJ2-1	CASSLAHRDEQFF	TGTGCCAGCAGCTTAGCGCACAGGGATGAGCAGTTCTTC
TRBV23-1	.	.	TRBJ2-3	CASRRGTDTQYF	TGCGCCAGCAGGAGGGGCACAGATACGCAGTATTTT
TRBV4-1	TRBD2	.	TRBJ2-1	CASSQAGNSGGAEFF	TGCGCCAGCAGCCAAGCGGGAAATAGCGGGGGGGCGGAGTTCTTC
TRBV6-6	.	.	TRBJ1-2	CASSSLPGPTSYGYTF	TGTGCCAGCAGTTCCCTCCCAGGCCCGACGAGTTATGGCTACACCTTC
TRBV14	TRBD1	.	TRBJ2-5	CASSQSGTGERETQYF	TGTGCCAGCAGCCAATCGGGGACAGGGGAGCGAGAGACCCAGTACTTC
TRBV9	.	.	TRBJ2-2	CASSVGATGKNTGELFF	TGTGCCAGCAGCGTAGGGGCGACGGGAAAGAACACCGGGGAGCTGTTTTTT
TRBV25-1	.	.	TRBJ1-1	CASSDRAPNTEAFF	TGTGCCAGCAGTGACAGGGCCCCGAACACTGAAGCTTTCTTT
TRBV15	TRBD1	once	TRBJ2-1	CATSRYRGMNEQFF	TGTGCCACCAGCAGATACAGGGGGATGAATGAGCAGTTCTTC
TRBV18	TRBD1	few	TRBJ1-2	CASSPSGTERFYGYTF	TGTGCCAGCTCACCTTCCGGGACAGAGAGATTCTATGGCTACACCTTC
TRBV7-2	.	.	TRBJ2-5	CASSLGRAMRQETQYF	TGTGCCAGCAGCTTAGGGCGGGCGATGCGGCAAGAGACCCAGTACTTC
TRBV9	.	.	TRBJ1-1	CASSVGVAGDNTEAFF	TGTGCCAGCAGCGTAGGTGTAGCCGGGGATAACACTGAAGCTTTCTTT
TRBV30	TRBD1	.	TRBJ1-3	CAWRSNRDRDSGNTIYF	TGTGCCTGGAGAAGCAACCGGGACAGGGACTCTGGAAACACCATATATTTT
TRBV27	.	.	TRBJ2-7	CASSFAPGNTYEQYF	TGTGCCAGCAGTTTCGCTCCGGGGAACACCTACGAGCAGTACTTC
TRBV4-3	TRBD2	.	TRBJ2-2	CASSQDSGGTYTGELFF	TGCGCCAGCAGCCAAGATAGCGGGGGGACATACACCGGGGAGCTGTTTTTT
TRBV13	TRBD1	.	TRBJ2-5	CASSFAGTGVIETQYF	TGTGCCAGCAGCTTCGCCGGGACAGGGGTAATAGAGACCCAGTACTTC
TRBV5-1	.	.	TRBJ2-3	CASSFEGEGDTQYF	TGCGCCAGCAGCTTTGAGGGGGAGGGAGATACGCAGTATTTT
TRBV5-1	.	.	TRBJ2-7	CASSLDRYEQYF	TGCGCCAGCAGCTTGGACAGATACGAGCAGTACTTC
TRBV10-3	.	once	TRBJ1-1	CAISVGGGDTEAFF	TGTGCCATCAGTGTTGGGGGAGGCGACACTGAAGCTTTCTTT
TRBV6-1	TRBD2	once	TRBJ2-1	CASRERRTSGNNEQFF	TGTGCCAGCAGGGAACGTCGGACTAGCGGAAACAATGAGCAGTTCTTC
TRBV7-9	.	.	TRBJ2-5	CASTFSYQETQYF	TGTGCCAGCACCTTCTCGTACCAAGAGACCCAGTACTTC
TRBV27	.	once	TRBJ2-7	CASSLRAGYEQYF	TGTGCCAGCAGTTTGCGGGCTGGCTACGAGCAGTACTTC
TRBV7-6	.	.	TRBJ2-6	CASSPRAGAVSGANVLTF	TGTGCCAGCAGCCCCAGGGCAGGGGCGGTCTCTGGGGCCAACGTCCTGACTTTC
TRBV4-3	TRBD2	once	TRBJ2-5	CASSLRLAGSETQYF	TGCGCCAGCAGCCTACGTTTAGCGGGGTCGGAGACCCAGTACTTC
TRBV5-5	TRBD2	once	TRBJ2-5	CASSLDLAAGGYQETQYF	TGTGCCAGCAGCTTGGATTTGGCAGCGGGGGGGTACCAAGAGACCCAGTACTTC
TRBV9	TRBD1	.	TRBJ2-2	CASSVWDRVNTGELFF	TGTGCCAGCAGCGTATGGGACAGGGTCAACACCGGGGAGCTGTTTTTT
TRBV13	.	.	TRBJ1-1	CASREGISEAFF	TGTGCCTCCAGGGAGGGTATCTCTGAAGCTTTCTTT
TRBV10-3	TRBD2	.	TRBJ2-3	CATSGGGLTDTQYF	TGTGCCACCTCGGGGGGGGGACTCACAGATACGCAGTATTTT
TRBV11-3	TRBD2	.	TRBJ2-2	CASSFRPWGGAGELFF	TGTGCCAGCAGCTTCCGCCCGTGGGGGGGTGCCGGGGAGCTGTTTTTT
TRBV28	.	once	TRBJ1-6	CASSRTGSSYNSPLHF	TGTGCCAGCAGCCGGACCGGGAGCTCCTATAATTCACCCCTCCACTTT
TRBV25-1	TRBD2	.	TRBJ2-5	CASSERGAQETQYF	TGTGCCAGTAGTGAGCGGGGGGCCCAAGAGACCCAGTACTTC
TRBV4-3	.	.	TRBJ2-7	CASSQDLPGYGQYF	TGCGCCAGCAGCCAAGACCTACCGGGGTATGGGCAGTACTTC
TRBV6-5	.	.	TRBJ1-2	CASSLAGTNYGYTF	TGTGCCAGCAGTTTGGCGGGGACTAACTATGGCTACACCTTC
TRBV7-6	.	.	TRBJ1-1	CASSSGTEAFF	TGTGCCAGCAGCTCAGGCACTGAAGCTTTCTTT
TRBV4-2	TRBD2	.	TRBJ2-2	CASSQDPSGGSGELFF	TGTGCCAGCAGCCAGGATCCTAGCGGGGGGTCCGGGGAGCTGTTTTTT
TRBV5-6	TRBD1	.	TRBJ1-3	CASSLSGGGNTIYF	TGTGCCAGCAGCTTGTCAGGGGGTGGAAACACCATATATTTT
TRBV9	.	.	TRBJ1-2	CASSSRGGYTF	TGTGCCAGCAGCTCCCGCGGAGGCTACACCTTC
TRBV27	TRBD1	.	TRBJ2-1	CASSFLGFGQGYNEQFF	TGTGCCAGCAGTTTTTTGGGTTTTGGACAGGGTTACAATGAGCAGTTCTTC
TRBV6-1	.	once	TRBJ1-2	CASLGGVIGYTF	TGTGCCAGCCTGGGGGGGGTAATTGGCTACACCTTC
TRBV10-1	.	once	TRBJ1-1	CASSESRQQNTEAFF	TGCGCCAGCAGTGAGTCGAGGCAGCAGAACACTGAAGCTTTCTTT
TRBV29-1	TRBD1	.	TRBJ2-7	CSVEVGDRGYEQYF	TGCAGCGTTGAAGTAGGGGACAGGGGCTACGAGCAGTACTTC
TRBV19	.	.	TRBJ1-1	CASSPDSWGTEAFF	TGTGCCAGTAGTCCGGACAGTTGGGGCACTGAAGCTTTCTTT
TRBV4-1	.	.	TRBJ2-7	CASSQGDNYEQYF	TGCGCCAGCAGCCAAGGGGACAACTACGAGCAGTACTTC
TRBV7-6	TRBD1	.	TRBJ2-1	CASTLEPVNRGSRRVTYNEQFF	TGTGCCAGCACCTTAGAACCCGTAAACAGGGGGTCACGAAGGGTTACCTACAATGAGCAGTTCTTC
TRBV5-6	.	.	TRBJ1-5	CASSRGGIGQPQHF	TGTGCCAGCAGCCGTGGGGGGATTGGGCAGCCCCAGCATTTT
TRBV11-1	.	once	TRBJ2-2	CASSINRTPHTGELFF	TGTGCCAGCAGCATCAACAGGACCCCACACACCGGGGAGCTGTTTTTT
TRBV4-1	TRBD2	.	TRBJ2-3	CASSQDLTGGLPSSTDTQYF	TGCGCCAGCAGCCAAGATTTGACGGGGGGGCTCCCGAGCAGCACAGATACGCAGTATTTT
TRBV5-4	.	.	TRBJ1-2	CASTRGGAGGYTF	TGTGCCAGCACCCGGGGGGGGGCGGGCGGCTACACCTTC
TRBV7-9	TRBD2	once	TRBJ2-5	CASGRIGLAGGRKETQYF	TGTGCCAGCGGCCGCATCGGACTAGCGGGGGGTAGAAAAGAGACCCAGTACTTC
TRBV4-2	.	.	TRBJ1-2	CASSQERRVGGEGYTF	TGTGCCAGCAGCCAAGAGCGAAGAGTGGGGGGAGAAGGCTACACCTTC
TRBV30	TRBD1	.	TRBJ1-6	CAWSSTGFDNSPLHF	TGTGCCTGGAGTTCGACAGGGTTCGATAATTCACCCCTCCACTTT
TRBV5-3	.	.	TRBJ1-2	CARSLAKAGIYGYTF	TGTGCCAGAAGCTTGGCCAAGGCAGGAATCTATGGCTACACCTTC
TRBV13	.	.	TRBJ2-5	CASSSGTGKETQYF	TGTGCCAGCAGCTCGGGAACAGGGAAAGAGACCCAGTACTTC
TRBV5-5	.	once	TRBJ1-2	CASSRGFYGYTF	TGTGCCAGCAGCCGGGGGTTCTATGGCTACACCTTC
TRBV4-1	.	.	TRBJ2-6	CASSQGASGANVLTF	TGCGCCAGCAGCCAAGGGGCCTCTGGGGCCAACGTCCTGACTTTC
TRBV5-6	.	.	TRBJ1-1	CASSSGFNTEAFF	TGTGCCAGCAGCTCGGGGTTCAACACTGAAGCTTTCTTT
TRBV4-1	.	.	TRBJ2-1	CASRAGTRENTAYNEQFF	TGCGCCAGCAGGGCCGGGACAAGGGAAAACACTGCCTACAATGAGCAGTTCTTC
TRBV4-2	TRBD2	.	TRBJ2-2	CASSQDRTSLTGELFF	TGTGCCAGCAGCCAAGATCGGACTAGCCTTACCGGGGAGCTGTTTTTT
TRBV29-1	.	.	TRBJ2-7	CSVYGQGSSYEQYF	TGCAGCGTTTATGGGCAGGGCAGCTCCTACGAGCAGTACTTC
TRBV20-1	.	.	TRBJ1-1	CSASGGGLAFF	TGCAGTGCTAGTGGGGGGGGTTTAGCTTTCTTT
TRBV29-1	.	.	TRBJ2-1	CSVGDNYNEQFF	TGCAGCGTTGGAGACAATTACAATGAGCAGTTCTTC